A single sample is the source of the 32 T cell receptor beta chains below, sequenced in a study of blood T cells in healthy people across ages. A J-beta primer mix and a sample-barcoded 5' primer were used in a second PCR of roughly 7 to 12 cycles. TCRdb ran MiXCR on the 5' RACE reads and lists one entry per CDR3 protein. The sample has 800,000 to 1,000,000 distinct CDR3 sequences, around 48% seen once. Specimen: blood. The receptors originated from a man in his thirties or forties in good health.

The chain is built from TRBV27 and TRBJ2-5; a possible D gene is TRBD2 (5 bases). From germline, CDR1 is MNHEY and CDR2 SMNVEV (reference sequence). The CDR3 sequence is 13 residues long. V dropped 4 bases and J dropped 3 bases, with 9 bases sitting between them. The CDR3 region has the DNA TGTGCCAGCAGTTCTTGGCGGGAAGAGACCCAGTACTTC. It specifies CASSSWREETQYF.

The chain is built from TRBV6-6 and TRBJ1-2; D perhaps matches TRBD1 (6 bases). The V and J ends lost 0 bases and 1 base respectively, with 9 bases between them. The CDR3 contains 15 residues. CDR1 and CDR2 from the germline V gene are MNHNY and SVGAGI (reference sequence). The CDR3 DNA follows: TGTGCCAGCAGTTACTCGAGGGGGGATAACTATGGCTACACCTTC. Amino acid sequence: CASSYSRGDNYGYTF.

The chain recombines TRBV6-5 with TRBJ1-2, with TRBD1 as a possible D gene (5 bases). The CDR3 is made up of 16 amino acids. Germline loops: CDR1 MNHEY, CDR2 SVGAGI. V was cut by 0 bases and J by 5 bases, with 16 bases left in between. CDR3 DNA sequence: TGTGCCAGCAGTTACTCAGGGGAACTGAGCTCTTATGGCTACACCTTC. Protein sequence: CASSYSGELSSYGYTF.

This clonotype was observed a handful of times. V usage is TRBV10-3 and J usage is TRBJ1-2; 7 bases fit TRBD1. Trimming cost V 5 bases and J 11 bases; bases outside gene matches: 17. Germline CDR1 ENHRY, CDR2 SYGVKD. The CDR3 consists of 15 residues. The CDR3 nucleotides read TGTGCCATCAGTCCTGACCCGACAGGGCCGATTGGGTACACCTTC. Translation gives CAISPDPTGPIGYTF.

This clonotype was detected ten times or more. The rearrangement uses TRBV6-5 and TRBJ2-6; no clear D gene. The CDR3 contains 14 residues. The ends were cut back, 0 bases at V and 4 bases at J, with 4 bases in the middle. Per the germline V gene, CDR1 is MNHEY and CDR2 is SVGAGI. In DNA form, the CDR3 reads TGTGCCAGCAGTTACTCGGGCGGGGCCAACGTCCTGACTTTC. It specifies CASSYSGGANVLTF.

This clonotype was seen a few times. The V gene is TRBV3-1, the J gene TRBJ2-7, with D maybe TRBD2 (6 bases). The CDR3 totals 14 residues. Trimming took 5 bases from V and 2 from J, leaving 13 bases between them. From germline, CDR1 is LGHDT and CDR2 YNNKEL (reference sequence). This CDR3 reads CASSVHPGAYEQYF. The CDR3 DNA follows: TGTGCCAGCAGCGTCCACCCGGGGGCCTACGAGCAGTACTTC.

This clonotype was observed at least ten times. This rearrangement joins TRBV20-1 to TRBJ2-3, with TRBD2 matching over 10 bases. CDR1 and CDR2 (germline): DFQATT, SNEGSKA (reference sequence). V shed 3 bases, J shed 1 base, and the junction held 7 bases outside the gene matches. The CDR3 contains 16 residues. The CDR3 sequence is CSASPASGGRTDTQYF. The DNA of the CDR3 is TGCAGTGCTAGCCCGGCTAGCGGGGGCCGCACAGATACGCAGTATTTT.

The CDR3 sequence is CAWRVRDRMNTEAFF. CDR3 bases: TGTGCCTGGAGGGTTCGGGACAGAATGAACACTGAAGCTTTCTTT. V gene TRBV30 combines with J gene TRBJ1-1, with 7 bases aligning to TRBD1. The trim removed 3 bases at V and 0 bases at J, leaving 7 bases unmatched. The germline V gene has CDR1 GTSNPN and CDR2 SVGIG (reference sequence). This CDR3 has 15 amino acids.

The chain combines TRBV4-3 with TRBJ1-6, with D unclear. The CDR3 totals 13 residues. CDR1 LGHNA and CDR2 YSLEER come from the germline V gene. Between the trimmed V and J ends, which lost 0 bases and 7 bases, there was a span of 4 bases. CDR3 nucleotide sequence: TGCGCCAGCAGCCAAGAACAAAATTCACCCCTCCACTTT. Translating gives CASSQEQNSPLHF.

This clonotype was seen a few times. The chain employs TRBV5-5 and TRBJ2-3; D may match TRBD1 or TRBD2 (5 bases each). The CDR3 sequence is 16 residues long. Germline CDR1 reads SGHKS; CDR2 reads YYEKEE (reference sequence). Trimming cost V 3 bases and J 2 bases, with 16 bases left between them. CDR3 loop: CASSSEGIPTTDTQYF. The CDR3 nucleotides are TGTGCCAGCAGCTCCGAGGGGATCCCTACCACAGATACGCAGTATTTT.

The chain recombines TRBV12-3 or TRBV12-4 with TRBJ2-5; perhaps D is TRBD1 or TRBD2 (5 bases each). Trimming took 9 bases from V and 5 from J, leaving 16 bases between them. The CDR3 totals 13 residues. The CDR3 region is CASGGRSGETQYF. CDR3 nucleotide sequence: TGTGCCAGTGGGGGTAGGAGCGGCGAGACCCAGTACTTC.

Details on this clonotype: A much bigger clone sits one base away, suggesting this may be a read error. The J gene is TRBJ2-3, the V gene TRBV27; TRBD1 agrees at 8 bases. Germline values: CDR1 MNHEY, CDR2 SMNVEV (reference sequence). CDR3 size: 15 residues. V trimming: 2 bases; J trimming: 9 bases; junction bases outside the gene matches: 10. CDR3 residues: CASSLRHGQGETQYF. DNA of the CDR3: TGTGCCAGCAGTTTACGCCACGGACAGGGAGAGACGCAGTATTTT.

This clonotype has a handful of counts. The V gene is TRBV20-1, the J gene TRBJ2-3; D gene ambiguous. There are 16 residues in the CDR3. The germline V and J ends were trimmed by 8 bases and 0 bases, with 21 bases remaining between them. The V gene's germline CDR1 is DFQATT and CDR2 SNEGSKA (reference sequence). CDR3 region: CSPSLALTDSTDTQYF. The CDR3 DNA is TGCAGTCCCAGCTTAGCCCTAACCGATAGCACAGATACGCAGTATTTT.

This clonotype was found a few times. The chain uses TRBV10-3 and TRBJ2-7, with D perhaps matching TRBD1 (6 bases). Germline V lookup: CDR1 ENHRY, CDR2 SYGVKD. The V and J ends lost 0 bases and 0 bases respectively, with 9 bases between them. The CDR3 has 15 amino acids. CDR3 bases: TGTGCCATCAGTGAGTCGGGCAGGGGCTCCTACGAGCAGTACTTC. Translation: CAISESGRGSYEQYF.

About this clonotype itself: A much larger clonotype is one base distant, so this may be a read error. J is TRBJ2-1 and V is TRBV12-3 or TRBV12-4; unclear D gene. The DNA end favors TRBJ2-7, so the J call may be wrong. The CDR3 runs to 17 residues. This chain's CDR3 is CASSSRNKDGSYNEQYF. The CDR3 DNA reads TGTGCCAGCAGTTCCCGGAATAAGGACGGATCCTACAATGAGCAGTACTTC.

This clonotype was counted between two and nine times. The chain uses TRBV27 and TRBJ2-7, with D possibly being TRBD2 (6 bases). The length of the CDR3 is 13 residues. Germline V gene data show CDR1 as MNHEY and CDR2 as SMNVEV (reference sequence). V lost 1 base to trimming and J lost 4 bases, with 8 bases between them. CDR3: CASSLWAGYEQYF. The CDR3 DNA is TGTGCCAGCAGTTTATGGGCGGGGTACGAGCAGTACTTC.

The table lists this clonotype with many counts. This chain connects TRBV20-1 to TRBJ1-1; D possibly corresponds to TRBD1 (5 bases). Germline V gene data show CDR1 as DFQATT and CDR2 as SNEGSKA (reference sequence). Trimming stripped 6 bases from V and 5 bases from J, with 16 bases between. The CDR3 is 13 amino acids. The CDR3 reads CSAPGRSRTEAFF. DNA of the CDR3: TGCAGTGCGCCGGGACGATCTAGAACTGAAGCTTTCTTT.

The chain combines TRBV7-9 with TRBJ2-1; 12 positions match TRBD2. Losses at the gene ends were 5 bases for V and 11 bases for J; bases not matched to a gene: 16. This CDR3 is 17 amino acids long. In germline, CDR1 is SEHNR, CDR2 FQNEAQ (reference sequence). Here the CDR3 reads CASSPTSGGIQGSKQFF. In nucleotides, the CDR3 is TGTGCCAGCAGCCCAACTAGCGGGGGGATCCAAGGTAGTAAGCAGTTCTTC.

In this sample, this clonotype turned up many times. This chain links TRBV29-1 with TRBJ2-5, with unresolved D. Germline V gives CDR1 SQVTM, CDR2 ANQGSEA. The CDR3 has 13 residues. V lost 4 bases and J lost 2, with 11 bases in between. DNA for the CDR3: TGCAGCGTTGGGGCAAGGTTACAAGAGACCCAGTACTTC. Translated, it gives CSVGARLQETQYF.

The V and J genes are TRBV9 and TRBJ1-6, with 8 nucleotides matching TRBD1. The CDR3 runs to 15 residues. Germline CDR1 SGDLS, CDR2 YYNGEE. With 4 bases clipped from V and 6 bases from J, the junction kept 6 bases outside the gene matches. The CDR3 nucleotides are TGTGCCAGCAGCCCGAGGACAGGGTCTAATTCACCCCTCCACTTT. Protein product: CASSPRTGSNSPLHF.

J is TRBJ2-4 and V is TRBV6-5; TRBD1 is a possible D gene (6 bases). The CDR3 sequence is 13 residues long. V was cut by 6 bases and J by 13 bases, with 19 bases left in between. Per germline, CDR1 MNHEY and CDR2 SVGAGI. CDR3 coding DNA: TGTGCCAGCAGCCAACTAACAGGGTCGGAGCAGTACTTC. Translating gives CASSQLTGSEQYF.

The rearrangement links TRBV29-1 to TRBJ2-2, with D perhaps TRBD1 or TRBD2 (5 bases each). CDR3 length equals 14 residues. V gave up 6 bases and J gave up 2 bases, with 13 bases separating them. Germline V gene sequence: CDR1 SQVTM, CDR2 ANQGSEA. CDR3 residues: CSVVRDGNTGELFF. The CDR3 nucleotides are TGCAGCGTGGTCCGGGACGGCAACACCGGGGAGCTGTTTTTT.

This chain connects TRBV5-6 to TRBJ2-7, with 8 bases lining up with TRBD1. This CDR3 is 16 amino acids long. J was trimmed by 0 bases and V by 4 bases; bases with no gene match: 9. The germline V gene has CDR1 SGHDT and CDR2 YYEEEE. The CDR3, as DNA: TGTGCCAGCAGCCCTACCGGACAGGGTGGCTCCTACGAGCAGTACTTC. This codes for CASSPTGQGGSYEQYF.

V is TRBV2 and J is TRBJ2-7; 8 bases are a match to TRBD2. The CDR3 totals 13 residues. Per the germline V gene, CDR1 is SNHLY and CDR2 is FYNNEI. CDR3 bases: TGTGGCGGCGCCAGCGGGGGCTCCTACGAGCAGTACTTC. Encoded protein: CGGASGGSYEQYF.

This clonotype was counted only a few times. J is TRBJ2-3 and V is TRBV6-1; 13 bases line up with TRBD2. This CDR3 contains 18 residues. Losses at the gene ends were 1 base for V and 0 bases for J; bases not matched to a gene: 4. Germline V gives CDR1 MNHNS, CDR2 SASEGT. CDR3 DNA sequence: TGTGCCAGCAGTGAAGGGGCGACTAGCGGGGGGAGCACAGATACGCAGTATTTT. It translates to CASSEGATSGGSTDTQYF.

The CDR3 loop is CASSVDDEGLNTEAFF. In DNA, the CDR3 is TGTGCCAGCAGCGTAGATGACGAGGGCTTGAACACTGAAGCTTTCTTT. The rearrangement joins TRBV9 to TRBJ1-1; D is ambiguous. Trimming left V 0 bases short and J 0 bases short, with 12 bases between. Germline assignment: CDR1 SGDLS and CDR2 YYNGEE. The CDR3 extends over 16 amino acids.

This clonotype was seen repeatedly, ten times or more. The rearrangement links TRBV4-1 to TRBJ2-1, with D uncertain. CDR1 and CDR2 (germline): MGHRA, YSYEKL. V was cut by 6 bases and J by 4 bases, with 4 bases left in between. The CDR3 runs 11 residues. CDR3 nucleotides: TGCGCCAGCAGAGAGTACAATGAGCAGTTCTTC. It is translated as CASREYNEQFF.

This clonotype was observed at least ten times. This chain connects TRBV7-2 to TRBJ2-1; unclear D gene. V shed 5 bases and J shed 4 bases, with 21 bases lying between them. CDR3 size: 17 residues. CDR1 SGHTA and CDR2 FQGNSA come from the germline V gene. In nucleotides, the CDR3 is TGTGCCAGCAGCCCAACCCGACCCGGAACCCAATACAATGAGCAGTTCTTC. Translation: CASSPTRPGTQYNEQFF. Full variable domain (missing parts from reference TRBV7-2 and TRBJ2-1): GAGVSQSPSNKVTEKGKDVELRCDPISGHTALYWYRQSLGQGLEFLIYFQGNSAPDKSGLPSDRFSAERTGGSVSTLTIQRTQQEDSAVYLCASSPTRPGTQYNEQFFGPGTRLTVL.

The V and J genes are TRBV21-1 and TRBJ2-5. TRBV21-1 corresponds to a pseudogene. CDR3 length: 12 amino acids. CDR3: CASSKHWETQYF. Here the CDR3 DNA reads TGTGCCAGCAGCAAACACTGGGAGACCCAGTACTTC.

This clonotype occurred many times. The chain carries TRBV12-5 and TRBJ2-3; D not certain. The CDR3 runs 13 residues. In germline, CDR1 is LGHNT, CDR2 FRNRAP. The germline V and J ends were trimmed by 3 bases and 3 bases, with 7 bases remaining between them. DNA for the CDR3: TGTGCTAGTGGTTTTGCGTGGACAGATACGCAGTATTTT. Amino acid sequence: CASGFAWTDTQYF.

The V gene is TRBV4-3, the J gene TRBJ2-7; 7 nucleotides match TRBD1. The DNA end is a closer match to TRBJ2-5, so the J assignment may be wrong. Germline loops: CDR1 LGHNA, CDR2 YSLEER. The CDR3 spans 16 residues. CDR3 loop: CASSQVFGTVGETQYF. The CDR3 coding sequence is TGCGCCAGCAGCCAAGTGTTTGGGACAGTAGGGGAGACCCAGTACTTC.

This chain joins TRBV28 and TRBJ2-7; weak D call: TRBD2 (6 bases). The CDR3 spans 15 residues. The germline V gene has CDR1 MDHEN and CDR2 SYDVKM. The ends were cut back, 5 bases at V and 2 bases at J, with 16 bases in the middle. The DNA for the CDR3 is TGTGCCAGCAGTGGGGGGACGGCAGTAACCTACGAGCAGTACTTC. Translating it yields CASSGGTAVTYEQYF.